The next 16 T cell receptor beta chains were all read from a single sample in a study of T cell responses to AZD1222 COVID-19 vaccine. Clones were read by immunoSEQ multiplex PCR, and TCRdb kept only the in-frame ones, dropping some. This table holds around 200,000 clones, about 91% found once. Sequences were derived from peripheral blood, sampled on day 0 of AZD1222 vaccination. Every receptor here comes from an adult in good health.

The V gene is TRBV5-1, the J gene TRBJ2-5, with 9 bases that match TRBD2. The CDR3 totals 15 residues. Germline assignment: CDR1 SGHRS and CDR2 YFSETQ. V shed 4 bases and J 3 bases; nucleotides not matched to a gene: 7. The CDR3 protein is CASSPVVAGEETQYF. CDR3 bases: TGCGCCAGCAGCCCTGTCGTAGCGGGGGAAGAGACCCAGTACTTC.

The table lists this clone with a count of one. V and J are TRBV7-9 and TRBJ2-3; TRBD2 aligns across 9 bases. V trimming: 2 bases; J trimming: 5 bases; junction bases outside the gene matches: 8. Germline V gene sequence: CDR1 SEHNR, CDR2 FQNEAQ (reference sequence). The length of the CDR3 is 16 residues. The CDR3 spells CASSLRASGVEDTQYF. The CDR3 nucleotides read TGTGCCAGCAGCTTACGGGCTAGCGGGGTGGAAGATACGCAGTATTTT.

This clone was seen just once. The chain recombines TRBV3-1 (or the pseudogene TRBV3-2) with TRBJ2-7, with D unclear. Per germline, CDR1 LGHDT and CDR2 YNNKEL (reference sequence). The CDR3 loop spans 14 amino acids. V lost 2 bases and J lost 5, with 13 bases in between. For the CDR3, the DNA is TGTGCCAGCAGCCAACCGGCTCGTAGGGACGAGCAGTACTTC. Translating gives CASSQPARRDEQYF.

The chain joins TRBV15 to TRBJ1-5, with D possibly TRBD1 on 5 matching bases. In germline, CDR1 is LNHNV, CDR2 YYDKDF (reference sequence). The CDR3 has 18 residues. V lost 1 base and J 5 bases, leaving 21 bases between the germline ends. This CDR3 is CATSRAVVGTGADQPQHF. CDR3 DNA sequence: TGTGCCACCAGCAGAGCCGTCGTTGGCACTGGGGCGGATCAGCCCCAGCATTTT.

V and J are TRBV5-4 and TRBJ2-5, with TRBD2 matching 7 bases. The J segment lost 5 bases and the V segment lost 4 bases, leaving 8 bases of the junction unmatched. This CDR3 is 14 amino acids long. In germline, CDR1 is SGHNT, CDR2 YYREEE (reference sequence). DNA of the CDR3: TGTGCCAGCAGCCTAAGGACTAGGGGCGAGACCCAGTACTTC. Translation gives CASSLRTRGETQYF.

V gene TRBV5-1 combines with J gene TRBJ1-4, with TRBD1 matching over 9 bases. CDR1 is SGHRS and CDR2 is YFSETQ in the germline V gene. The CDR3 runs to 14 residues. V shed 4 bases and J 4 bases; nucleotides not matched to a gene: 2. As DNA, the CDR3 is TGCGCCAGCAGCCCGGGACAGGGTAATGAAAAACTGTTTTTT. Encoded protein: CASSPGQGNEKLFF.

The chain couples TRBV30 to TRBJ1-3; 7 nucleotides agree with TRBD1. The CDR3 is made up of 17 amino acids. After removal of 0 bases from V and 0 bases from J, the junction contained 8 bases not matched to a gene. Per the germline V gene, CDR1 is GTSNPN and CDR2 is SVGIG (reference sequence). CDR3 in DNA: TGTGCCTGGAGTGTATGGGGCAGGGGGGGCTCTGGAAACACCATATATTTT. This translates into CAWSVWGRGGSGNTIYF.

The rearrangement uses TRBV11-3 and TRBJ2-7; D not resolved. Germline CDR1 is SGHNT and CDR2 is YENEEA. V gave up 4 bases and J gave up 2 bases, with 12 bases separating them. The CDR3 length is 14 residues. The DNA of the CDR3 is TGTGCCAGCAGCTCCCCCGCCAGACCCTACGAGCAGTACTTC. Its protein product is CASSSPARPYEQYF. Variable domain in full (rest from reference TRBV11-3 and TRBJ2-7): EAGVVQSPRYKIIEKKQPVAFWCNPISGHNTLYWYLQNLGQGPELLIRYENEEAVDDSQLPKDRFSAERLKGVDSTLKIQPAELGDSAVYLCASSSPARPYEQYFGPGTRLTVT.

This chain links TRBV7-8 with TRBJ1-1, with D hard to call. Germline-derived CDR1 and CDR2 are SGHVS and FQNEAQ. V was trimmed by 2 bases and J by 1 base, leaving 23 bases between them. The CDR3 sequence is 19 residues long. CDR3 residues: CASSLSITRVITPNTEAFF. DNA for the CDR3: TGTGCCAGCAGCTTATCGATCACGAGGGTTATAACTCCGAACACTGAAGCTTTCTTT.

The chain links TRBV19 to TRBJ2-3; D is perhaps TRBD2 (6 bases). Germline CDR1 reads LNHDA; CDR2 reads SQIVND (reference sequence). This CDR3 has 15 residues. V was clipped by 1 base and J by 2 bases, with 10 bases between them. This chain's CDR3 is CASSIAGLTTDTQYF. In nucleotides, the CDR3 is TGTGCCAGTAGTATAGCGGGACTTACCACAGATACGCAGTATTTT. Combining the CDR3 with reference TRBV19 and TRBJ2-3 gives the whole variable domain DGGITQSPKYLFRKEGQNVTLSCEQNLNHDAMYWYRQDPGQGLRLIYYSQIVNDFQKGDIAEGYSVSREKKESFPLTVTSAQKNPTAFYLCASSIAGLTTDTQYFGPGTRLTVL.

The chain links TRBV6-2 or TRBV6-3 to TRBJ2-5, with D unclear. There are 11 residues in the CDR3. Germline lookup yields CDR1 MNHEY and CDR2 SVGEGT. V was clipped by 5 bases and J by 1 base, with 2 bases between them. For the CDR3, the DNA is TGTGCCAGCAGTCTCCAAGAGACCCAGTACTTC. This sequence encodes CASSLQETQYF.

V is TRBV5-6 and J is TRBJ1-6; D might be TRBD1 (6 bases). V was shortened by 4 bases and J by 7 bases, with 15 bases between the two germline ends. CDR1 and CDR2 (germline): SGHDT, YYEEEE. This CDR3 has 15 residues. The CDR3 DNA is TGTGCCAGCAGCCTACCGACAGGAAGCAATTCACCCCTCCACTTT. Protein product: CASSLPTGSNSPLHF.

V and J are TRBV5-1 and TRBJ2-3, with D perhaps matching TRBD1 (7 bases). The V end lost 4 bases, the J end lost 3 bases, and 18 bases lay between the germline ends. The CDR3 loop spans 16 amino acids. CDR1 and CDR2 from the germline V gene are SGHRS and YFSETQ. CDR3: CASSPGQRVRTDTQYF. DNA of the CDR3: TGCGCCAGCAGCCCGGGACAGCGGGTACGGACAGATACGCAGTATTTT.

The chain is built from TRBV2 and TRBJ2-3; 11 bases are shared with TRBD2. This CDR3 has 15 amino acids. V lost 2 bases and J lost 5; bases outside the gene matches: 3. CDR1 and CDR2 (germline): SNHLY, FYNNEI. The CDR3 is CASSERLAGGDTQYF. The DNA of the CDR3 is TGTGCCAGCAGTGAACGGCTAGCGGGGGGAGATACGCAGTATTTT.

This clone was counted once. V usage is TRBV19 and J usage is TRBJ2-1; 14 bases fit TRBD2. Germline CDR1 reads LNHDA; CDR2 reads SQIVND (reference sequence). This CDR3 spans 17 amino acids. V gave up 4 bases and J gave up 3 bases; unmatched junction bases: 5. Written as DNA, the CDR3 is TGTGCCAGTAGTACGGGGACTAGCGGGGGCTTCTACAATGAGCAGTTCTTC. The encoded protein is CASSTGTSGGFYNEQFF.

This clone has only one observation. This chain joins TRBV9 and TRBJ2-1, with TRBD2 matching 9 bases. The V gene end was trimmed by 0 bases and the J gene end by 7 bases; junction bases not matched to a gene: 11. Looked up from germline, CDR1 is SGDLS and CDR2 is YYNGEE. The CDR3 is 17 residues long. The CDR3 loop reads CASSVDGGGASGNEQFF. DNA of the CDR3: TGTGCCAGCAGCGTAGATGGCGGGGGGGCCTCTGGGAATGAGCAGTTCTTC.